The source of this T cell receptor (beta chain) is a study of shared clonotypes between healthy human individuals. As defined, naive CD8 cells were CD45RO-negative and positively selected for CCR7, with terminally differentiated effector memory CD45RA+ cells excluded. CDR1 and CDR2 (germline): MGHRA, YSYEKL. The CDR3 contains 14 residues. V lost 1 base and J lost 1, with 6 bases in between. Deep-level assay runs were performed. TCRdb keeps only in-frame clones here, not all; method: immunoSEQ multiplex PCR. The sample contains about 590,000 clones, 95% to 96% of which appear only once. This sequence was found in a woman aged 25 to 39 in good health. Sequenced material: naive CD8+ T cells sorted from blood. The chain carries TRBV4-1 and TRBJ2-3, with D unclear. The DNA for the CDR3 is TGCGCCAGCAGCCAAGTCCCCGGCACAGATACGCAGTATTTT. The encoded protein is CASSQVPGTDTQYF.